This TCR beta chain was retrieved from a study of vaccination and CD4 T cells after COVID-19. Study-level background: Between diagnosis and the drawing of post-COVID samples lay a median 101 days (range 35 to 161).

Cultured CD4+ T cells had their DNA profiled by the Oncomine TCR Beta short-read assay. It was from cultured CD4+ T cells that genomic DNA was extracted. A single record per CDR3 protein comes from TCRdb applying MiXCR to the PCR reads. The profile covers fewer than 8,000 distinct CDR3 sequences, with over 30% appearing a single time and about 14% taken by the ten largest. The CDR3 loop spans 13 amino acids. Germline V gene data show CDR1 as DFQATT and CDR2 as SNEGSKA (reference sequence). Treatment specified: roughly 10-day PBMC culture with coronavirus spike peptide pools or control peptides (ViraFEST assay). An unexposed donor provided the CD4+ T cells, which were collected before the COVID-19 pandemic (2011-2018). Peptide pool stimulation in ViraFEST expanded antigen-specific T cells, whose TCRs were then sequenced. From the approximately eleven-day cultures, CD4+ T cells were isolated by negative selection.

Turning to this clonotype: What it binds is unknown. A junction end diverges from the germline sequence, so it may reflect a read error.

J is TRBJ1-5 and V is TRBV20-1; D is ambiguous. Material for sequencing was CD4+ T cells from blood, cultured in vitro. The sequence was obtained from a human donor in good health. CDR3 residues: CSATQYSNRPQHF. CDR3 coding DNA: TGCAGTGCTACTCAGTATAGCAATCGGCCCCAGCATTTT.